These 23 T cell receptor beta chains share one sample of origin, sequenced in a study of early T cells in non-severe SARS-CoV-2 infection. MiXCR, run by TCRdb on the 5' RACE reads, gives a single entry per CDR3 protein. The sample carries nearly 55,000 distinct CDR3 sequences, roughly 7.6% recorded once. The sequences come from whole blood, collected at baseline. Receptors were obtained from an adult who was a healthcare worker with PCR-confirmed SARS-CoV-2 infection or an uninfected control (not recorded which).

Ten or more counts support this clonotype. The chain recombines TRBV12-3 or TRBV12-4 with TRBJ2-7; 7 nucleotides agree with TRBD2. The CDR3 has 14 residues. V shed 6 bases, J shed 3 bases, and the junction held 8 bases outside the gene matches. The CDR3 sequence is CASSFSGKNYEQYF. In DNA form, the CDR3 reads TGTGCCAGCAGCTTCAGCGGGAAAAACTACGAGCAGTACTTC.

The chain carries TRBV6-6 and TRBJ2-1; D is possibly TRBD2 (5 bases). The CDR3 length is 13 residues. Per the germline V gene, CDR1 is MNHNY and CDR2 is SVGAGI (reference sequence). Trimming stripped 5 bases from V and 10 bases from J, with 15 bases between. Here the CDR3 reads CASSATGPGEQFF. The CDR3 DNA is TGTGCCAGCAGTGCCACTGGACCGGGGGAGCAGTTCTTC.

The chain couples TRBV28 to TRBJ2-7; no clear D gene. This CDR3 has 13 amino acids. Germline CDR1 and CDR2: MDHEN and SYDVKM. Trimming removed 3 bases at V and 2 bases at J, with 8 bases between. CDR3 coding DNA: TGTGCCAGCAGTTTCCGGCAGGCCTACGAGCAGTACTTC. Protein product: CASSFRQAYEQYF. Filled out from reference TRBV28 and TRBJ2-7, the complete variable domain reads DVKVTQSSRYLVKRTGEKVFLECVQDMDHENMFWYRQDPGLGLRLIYFSYDVKMKEKGDIPEGYSVSREKKERFSLILESASTNQTSMYLCASSFRQAYEQYFGPGTRLTVT.

The V and J genes are TRBV18 and TRBJ2-2; 10 positions match TRBD2. V lost 1 base, J lost 0 bases, and 5 bases stayed unmatched. The CDR3 sequence is 18 residues long. Germline CDR1 and CDR2: KGHSH and LQKENI. CDR3 protein: CASSPQKLAGTNTGELFF. CDR3 sequence (DNA): TGTGCCAGCTCACCACAGAAACTAGCGGGAACGAACACCGGGGAGCTGTTTTTT.

This clonotype has ten or more counts. The V call is TRBV9, the J call TRBJ2-2; 8 nucleotides agree with TRBD2. In germline, CDR1 is SGDLS, CDR2 YYNGEE. This CDR3 spans 16 amino acids. After removal of 3 bases from V and 0 bases from J, the junction contained 4 bases not matched to a gene. CDR3 in amino acids: CASSDIAGSNTGELFF. The CDR3 bases are TGTGCCAGCAGCGATATAGCGGGATCGAACACCGGGGAGCTGTTTTTT.

This clonotype has only a few counts. J is TRBJ2-3 and V is TRBV27; 10 bases line up with TRBD1. Germline V lookup: CDR1 MNHEY, CDR2 SMNVEV (reference sequence). J was trimmed by 5 bases and V by 4 bases; bases with no gene match: 3. The CDR3 length is 14 residues. CDR3 in amino acids: CASSWGQGRDTQYF. CDR3 nucleotide sequence: TGTGCCAGCAGTTGGGGACAGGGGAGAGATACGCAGTATTTT.

The chain has TRBV28 and TRBJ1-2; 8 bases fit TRBD1. The germline V gene encodes CDR1 MDHEN and CDR2 SYDVKM. V was pared by 10 bases and J by 7 bases, with 14 bases of the junction left unmatched. The CDR3 covers 14 residues. CDR3 nucleotide sequence: TGTGCCATCCAAACCAGGGGGCGCACAGGTGGCTACACCTTC. Translated, it gives CAIQTRGRTGGYTF.

This chain uses TRBV6-2 or TRBV6-3 with TRBJ2-1, with no clear D. This CDR3 spans 14 amino acids. V was clipped by 6 bases and J by 2 bases, with 11 bases between them. Germline lookup yields CDR1 MNHEY and CDR2 SVGEGT. The CDR3 DNA sequence: TGTGCCAGCAGCCAGGACGGTGCCTACAATGAGCAGTTCTTC. This sequence encodes CASSQDGAYNEQFF.

This clonotype showed up many times. The J gene is TRBJ1-1, the V gene TRBV7-9; 7 bases match TRBD1. The J segment lost 7 bases and the V segment lost 7 bases, leaving 15 bases of the junction unmatched. Germline values: CDR1 SEHNR, CDR2 FQNEAQ (reference sequence). The CDR3 spans 15 residues. This CDR3 is CASTPGGRGLVEAFF. Written as DNA, the CDR3 is TGTGCCAGCACTCCGGGTGGCAGGGGGTTGGTTGAAGCTTTCTTT.

This clonotype was seen a few times. This chain links TRBV29-1 with TRBJ2-7, with D perhaps given as TRBD1 or TRBD2 (5 bases each). Germline V CDR1 and CDR2: SQVTM, ANQGSEA. V was trimmed by 0 bases and J by 1 base, leaving 19 bases between them. This CDR3 has 17 amino acids. Here the CDR3 DNA reads TGCAGCGTTGAAGAAGGAATGAGGGCAGGGAGTTCCTACGAGCAGTACTTC. Translating gives CSVEEGMRAGSSYEQYF.

This clonotype came up a few times. The rearrangement uses TRBV7-9 and TRBJ1-4; tentative D call: TRBD1 (5 bases). There are 16 residues in the CDR3. The V and J ends lost 5 bases and 2 bases respectively, with 15 bases between them. Germline CDR1 is SEHNR and CDR2 is FQNEAQ (reference sequence). CDR3 in amino acids: CASSHGSAGTNEKLFF. The DNA of the CDR3 is TGTGCCAGCAGCCACGGCTCCGCAGGGACTAATGAAAAACTGTTTTTT.

The chain has TRBV7-2 and TRBJ2-3; D gene unclear. The CDR3 is 13 residues long. The ends were cut back, 7 bases at V and 3 bases at J, with 11 bases in the middle. Germline V lookup: CDR1 SGHTA, CDR2 FQGNSA. Written as DNA, the CDR3 is TGTGCCAGCACTGAGTGGGGAACAGATACGCAGTATTTT. Translation gives CASTEWGTDTQYF. The full variable domain, completed using reference TRBV7-2 and TRBJ2-3, is GAGVSQSPSNKVTEKGKDVELRCDPISGHTALYWYRQSLGQGLEFLIYFQGNSAPDKSGLPSDRFSAERTGGSVSTLTIQRTQQEDSAVYLCASTEWGTDTQYFGPGTRLTVL.

The V call is TRBV9, the J call TRBJ2-1; 7 bases map to TRBD2. The CDR3 sequence is 13 residues long. V shed 0 bases, J shed 9 bases, and the junction held 3 bases outside the gene matches. Germline CDR1 SGDLS, CDR2 YYNGEE. CDR3 protein: CASSVETSFEQFF. In DNA form, the CDR3 reads TGTGCCAGCAGCGTAGAGACTAGCTTTGAGCAGTTCTTC.

The sample holds a few counts of this clonotype. The chain links TRBV3-1 to TRBJ2-7; D possibly corresponds to TRBD2 (5 bases). V lost 5 bases and J 7 bases, leaving 15 bases between the germline ends. The CDR3 runs to 13 residues. Germline V gives CDR1 LGHDT, CDR2 YNNKEL (reference sequence). CDR3: CASSERRSGEQYF. The DNA of the CDR3 is TGTGCCAGCAGCGAACGTAGATCGGGGGAGCAGTACTTC.

This clonotype was recorded a few times. This chain joins TRBV9 and TRBJ2-1; 14 nucleotides agree with TRBD2. V lost 4 bases, J lost 8 bases, and 11 bases stayed unmatched. Germline CDR1 reads SGDLS; CDR2 reads YYNGEE. The CDR3 runs 17 residues. The CDR3 sequence is CASSLRTGTSGSHEQFF. Written as DNA, the CDR3 is TGTGCCAGCAGCCTCCGGACGGGGACTAGCGGGAGCCATGAGCAGTTCTTC.

This clonotype has a handful of counts. The chain carries TRBV12-3 or TRBV12-4 and TRBJ2-5; TRBD1 matches 7 bases. V was pared by 6 bases and J by 2 bases, with 6 bases of the junction left unmatched. This CDR3 is 14 amino acids long. CDR3 bases: TGTGCCAGCAGGCCTACAGGGGAGCAAGAGACCCAGTACTTC. This codes for CASRPTGEQETQYF.

The DNA for the CDR3 is TGTGCCAGCAGCTTAGTGGCCAGCCAGAGCGATGAGCAGTTCTTC. Translating gives CASSLVASQSDEQFF. The rearrangement joins TRBV7-2 to TRBJ2-1; the D is unclear. There are 15 residues in the CDR3. The V gene's germline CDR1 is SGHTA and CDR2 FQGNSA. Trimming stripped 1 base from V and 8 bases from J, with 15 bases between.

This clonotype was detected many times. This chain links TRBV4-1 with TRBJ1-2, with D maybe TRBD1 (6 bases). This CDR3 has 14 amino acids. Between the trimmed V and J ends, which lost 0 bases and 8 bases, there was a span of 13 bases. The germline V gene has CDR1 MGHRA and CDR2 YSYEKL. The CDR3 coding sequence is TGCGCCAGCAGCCAAGATTGGGGGGCCTGGGGCTACACCTTC. It specifies CASSQDWGAWGYTF.

The chain uses TRBV20-1 and TRBJ2-7; D gene ambiguous. The CDR3 contains 16 residues. V lost 1 base to trimming and J lost 1 base, with 17 bases between them. The germline V gene encodes CDR1 DFQATT and CDR2 SNEGSKA (reference sequence). The CDR3 DNA reads TGCAGTGCTAGAGGTGGGATTGGCCCTGAGTCCTACGAGCAGTACTTC. This encodes CSARGGIGPESYEQYF.

This clonotype was detected a few times. Here the CDR3 reads CASRENTEAFF. The CDR3 DNA sequence: TGCGCCAGCAGGGAGAACACTGAAGCTTTCTTT. This sequence joins TRBV10-2 and TRBJ1-1, with D unclear. This CDR3 region has 11 residues. The germline gives CDR1 WSHSY, CDR2 SAAADI. V was pared by 6 bases and J by 1 base, with 3 bases between.

The table lists this clonotype with a few counts. The chain joins TRBV7-2 to TRBJ2-5, with D hard to call. This CDR3 has 14 amino acids. Trimming cost V 6 bases and J 0 bases, with 11 bases left between them. Germline V lookup: CDR1 SGHTA, CDR2 FQGNSA. DNA of the CDR3: TGTGCCAGCAGGGTCGCCCCCCACCAAGAGACCCAGTACTTC. Translation: CASRVAPHQETQYF.

The rearrangement links TRBV3-1 to TRBJ1-5; 8 nucleotides line up with TRBD1. Germline lookup yields CDR1 LGHDT and CDR2 YNNKEL (reference sequence). The J segment lost 2 bases and the V segment lost 0 bases, leaving 9 bases of the junction unmatched. The CDR3 has 18 residues. The CDR3 protein is CASSQDFQDRAGNQPQHF. The CDR3 DNA reads TGTGCCAGCAGCCAAGATTTTCAGGACAGGGCTGGCAATCAGCCCCAGCATTTT.

A few counts support this clonotype. The rearrangement links TRBV19 to TRBJ2-1, with 10 bases identical to TRBD2. The germline V gene has CDR1 LNHDA and CDR2 SQIVND (reference sequence). Trimming removed 1 base from V and 8 bases from J; junction bases left unmatched: 5. This CDR3 comprises 15 residues. CDR3 sequence (DNA): TGTGCCAGTAGTATAGCTAGCGGGAGTAACTATGAGCAGTTCTTC. The encoded protein is CASSIASGSNYEQFF.